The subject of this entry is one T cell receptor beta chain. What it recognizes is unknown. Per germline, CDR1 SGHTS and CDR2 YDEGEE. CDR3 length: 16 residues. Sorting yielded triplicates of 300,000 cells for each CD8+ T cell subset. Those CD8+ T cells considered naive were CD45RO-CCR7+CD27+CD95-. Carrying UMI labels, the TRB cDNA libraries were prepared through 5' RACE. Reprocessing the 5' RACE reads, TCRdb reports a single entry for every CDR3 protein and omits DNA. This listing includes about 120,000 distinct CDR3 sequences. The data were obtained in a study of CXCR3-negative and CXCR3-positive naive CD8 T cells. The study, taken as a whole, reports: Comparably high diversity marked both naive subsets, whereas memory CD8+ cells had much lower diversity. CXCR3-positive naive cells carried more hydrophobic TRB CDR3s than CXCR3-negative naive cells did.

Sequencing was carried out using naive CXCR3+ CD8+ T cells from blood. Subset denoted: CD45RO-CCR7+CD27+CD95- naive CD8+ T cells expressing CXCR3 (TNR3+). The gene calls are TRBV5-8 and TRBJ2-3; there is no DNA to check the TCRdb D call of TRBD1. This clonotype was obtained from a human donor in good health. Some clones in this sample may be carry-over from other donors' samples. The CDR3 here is CASSLDPDPGTDTQYF.